Below are 29 T cell receptor beta chains sequenced from a single sample in a study of spatial heterogeneity in lung cancer (dated by TCRdb to the late 2010s). The protocol used for the library was 5' RACE. Instrument used: NextSeq 500. TCRdb reanalyzed the raw reads on its own, using fastp at Q25 for trimming and MiXCR for clone calling, and kept in-frame beta chains. Each CDR3 protein gets just one entry, which takes the most common genes and DNA from the rows behind it. For this sample the table gives 1,000 to 1,200 distinct CDR3 sequences, of which approximately 6.8% were detected only once. Around 15% of the sample rests with the top ten. According to the study, the label for this sample's time point signals: sample taken at primary tumor resection. For TCR sequencing, whole RNA was extracted from tumor and nontumor lung tissue, or from cryopreserved PBMC samples, and no cell sorting was done.

The sample here was normal lung tissue next to the tumor, taken at surgery. All receptors come from a male donor with early-stage non-small cell lung cancer.

The chain couples TRBV3-1 to TRBJ2-7; D not certain. The CDR3 has 15 residues. The V and J ends lost 4 bases and 2 bases respectively, with 15 bases between them. Germline V gives CDR1 LGHDT, CDR2 YNNKEL (reference sequence). The CDR3 bases are TGTGCCAGCAGCCGGTACAGTTCAGTTACCTACGAGCAGTACTTC. Amino acids: CASSRYSSVTYEQYF.

The V call is TRBV11-2, the J call TRBJ2-6, with D uncertain. Trimming pared 4 bases from V and 3 bases from J, leaving 7 bases between. The CDR3 loop spans 14 amino acids. Germline CDR1 and CDR2: SGHAT and FQNNGV. Here the CDR3 DNA reads TGTGCCAGCAGCTACATCCTTGGGGCCAACGTCCTGACTTTC. This codes for CASSYILGANVLTF.

The chain links TRBV28 to TRBJ1-2, with D perhaps TRBD1 (5 bases). CDR1 and CDR2 from the germline V gene are MDHEN and SYDVKM. Between the trimmed V and J ends, which lost 2 bases and 0 bases, there was a span of 10 bases. The CDR3 has 15 amino acids. The chain's CDR3 is CASSLNQGANYGYTF. The CDR3 DNA is TGTGCCAGCAGTTTAAATCAGGGCGCTAACTATGGCTACACCTTC.

In this sample, this clonotype turned up many times. The chain combines TRBV6-6 with TRBJ1-2; D gene ambiguous. With 6 bases removed from V and 8 bases from J, the gap between germline ends came to 16 bases. The CDR3 totals 13 residues. Germline CDR1 and CDR2: MNHNY and SVGAGI (reference sequence). The CDR3 loop reads CASRPTFAGGYTF. The CDR3 DNA sequence: TGTGCCAGCAGGCCCACCTTTGCGGGAGGCTACACCTTC.

This clonotype is labeled large (0.1 to 1%). This rearrangement joins TRBV2 to TRBJ2-5, with 7 nucleotides matching TRBD2. Germline V lookup: CDR1 SNHLY, CDR2 FYNNEI. CDR3 length equals 16 residues. The V and J ends lost 3 bases and 5 bases, in that order; junction bases with no gene match: 12. The CDR3 bases are TGTGCCAGCAGTGACGGGGCTAGCGGAAGAGTGGAGACCCAGTACTTC. Protein sequence: CASSDGASGRVETQYF.

Judged by abundance, this clonotype is medium-sized. V and J are TRBV10-3 and TRBJ2-1; maybe TRBD2 (5 bases). V shed 3 bases and J shed 8 bases, with 8 bases lying between them. Germline CDR1 ENHRY, CDR2 SYGVKD. This CDR3 has 12 amino acids. CDR3 sequence (DNA): TGTGCCATCAGTGATATGCGGGATGAGCAGTTCTTC. As protein: CAISDMRDEQFF.

By sample share, this clonotype is large. The chain joins TRBV7-3 to TRBJ2-7; a weak D match, TRBD1 (6 bases). Trimming took off 4 bases at V and 7 bases at J, with 20 bases between the two ends. This CDR3 has 15 residues. Germline loops: CDR1 SGHTA, CDR2 FQGTGA. The CDR3 protein is CASSSGQLGTFEQYF. CDR3 bases: TGTGCCAGCAGCTCAGGACAGCTAGGCACCTTTGAGCAGTACTTC.

This clonotype is termed medium-sized (0.01 to 0.1%). This rearrangement joins TRBV7-8 to TRBJ2-5, with 11 nucleotides matching TRBD1. With 5 bases clipped from V and 4 bases from J, the junction kept 3 bases outside the gene matches. The germline V gene has CDR1 SGHVS and CDR2 FQNEAQ. CDR3 length: 14 amino acids. CDR3 region: CASSTGTGGETQYF. CDR3 nucleotides: TGTGCCAGCAGCACTGGGACAGGGGGAGAGACCCAGTACTTC.

This clonotype ranks as medium-sized. The rearrangement uses TRBV30 and TRBJ1-4, with D perhaps TRBD1 (5 bases). The CDR3 contains 13 residues. Germline lookup yields CDR1 GTSNPN and CDR2 SVGIG (reference sequence). V lost 6 bases and J lost 4, with 12 bases in between. The CDR3, as DNA: TGTGCCTGCGCGGGACGGATTAATGAAAAACTGTTTTTT. Translating gives CACAGRINEKLFF.

By share of the sample, this clonotype is medium-sized (0.01 to 0.1%). The chain employs TRBV29-1 and TRBJ2-6; D is perhaps TRBD2 (6 bases). The CDR3 runs 15 residues. CDR1 and CDR2 from the germline V gene are SQVTM and ANQGSEA. With 4 bases removed from V and 0 bases from J, the gap between germline ends came to 10 bases. The CDR3 region has the DNA TGCAGCGTTGTAGCGGCAGCCTCTGGGGCCAACGTCCTGACTTTC. Translated: CSVVAAASGANVLTF. The complete variable domain, with remaining parts taken from reference TRBV29-1 and TRBJ2-6, reads SAVISQKPSRDICQRGTSLTIQCQVDSQVTMMFWYRQQPGQSLTLIATANQGSEATYESGFVIDKFPISRPNLTFSTLTVSNMSPEDSSIYLCSVVAAASGANVLTFGAGSRLTVL.

This clonotype is classed as large (0.1 to 1%). The J gene is TRBJ2-3, the V gene TRBV27; D uncertain. Germline CDR1 and CDR2: MNHEY and SMNVEV (reference sequence). The CDR3 extends over 15 amino acids. The V end lost 3 bases, the J end lost 1 base, and 11 bases lay between the germline ends. CDR3 nucleotide sequence: TGTGCCAGCAGTTTTATGGTAGCAGGCACAGATACGCAGTATTTT. It codes for CASSFMVAGTDTQYF.

In its sample, this clonotype ranks as medium-sized. The chain couples TRBV20-1 to TRBJ2-1; D may be TRBD2 (6 bases). The CDR3 totals 13 residues. Germline V gene lookup returns CDR1 DFQATT and CDR2 SNEGSKA (reference sequence). The V gene lost 6 bases and the J gene lost 5 bases, with 14 bases spanning the gap. In DNA, the CDR3 is TGCAGTGCCCTCCGGGGCGGGGACAATGAGCAGTTCTTC. It codes for CSALRGGDNEQFF.

By share, this clonotype counts as large. This rearrangement joins TRBV23-1 to TRBJ1-5; D is possibly TRBD1 (6 bases). TRBV23-1 is recorded as an ORF, its role being uncertain. V was cut by 5 bases and J by 5 bases, with 16 bases left in between. CDR3 size: 15 residues. DNA for the CDR3: TGCGCCAGCAGTACCCAGGGGTCTACGGATCAGCCCCAGCATTTT. Translated, it gives CASSTQGSTDQPQHF.

This clonotype is medium-sized in the sample. CDR3 nucleotides: TGTGCCACAGGGACAGCCCAAGAGACCCAGTACTTC. Protein sequence: CATGTAQETQYF. The chain links TRBV6-6 to TRBJ2-5; 7 bases are a match to TRBD1. This CDR3 contains 12 residues. The germline V gene has CDR1 MNHNY and CDR2 SVGAGI (reference sequence). Trimming took 10 bases from V and 1 from J; bases not matched to a gene: 3.

This clonotype ranks as medium-sized (0.01 to 0.1%). This chain uses TRBV12-3 or TRBV12-4 with TRBJ2-1; 8 bases agree with TRBD2. CDR3 length equals 18 residues. J gave up 4 bases and V 2 bases, and 13 bases lay outside the gene matches. The CDR3 spells CASSLKLGGGIYYNEQFF. Here the CDR3 DNA reads TGTGCCAGCAGTTTAAAGCTCGGCGGGGGGATCTATTACAATGAGCAGTTCTTC.

This clonotype is medium-sized in the sample. The chain joins TRBV7-9 to TRBJ1-1; no reliable D call. The V and J ends lost 8 bases and 8 bases respectively, with 18 bases between them. The CDR3 runs to 13 residues. Per germline, CDR1 SEHNR and CDR2 FQNEAQ (reference sequence). Written as DNA, the CDR3 is TGTGCCAGCCGACATAACAACCAAGCCGAAGCTTTCTTT. Encoded protein: CASRHNNQAEAFF.

The V call is TRBV5-1, the J call TRBJ2-7; D remains unclear. Trimming removed 0 bases at V and 1 base at J, with 2 bases between. Per the germline V gene, CDR1 is SGHRS and CDR2 is YFSETQ. The CDR3 is 12 amino acids. The CDR3 region is CASSLESYEQYF. The CDR3 region has the DNA TGCGCCAGCAGCTTGGAATCCTACGAGCAGTACTTC.

This clonotype is medium-sized. The chain is built from TRBV28 and TRBJ1-5; D is uncertain. V was cut by 6 bases and J by 0 bases, with 3 bases left in between. Germline V gives CDR1 MDHEN, CDR2 SYDVKM. The CDR3 spans 12 residues. The CDR3 region is CASRDSNQPQHF. The CDR3 region has the DNA TGTGCCAGCAGGGATAGCAATCAGCCCCAGCATTTT. The whole variable domain, filled in from reference TRBV28 and TRBJ1-5, reads DVKVTQSSRYLVKRTGEKVFLECVQDMDHENMFWYRQDPGLGLRLIYFSYDVKMKEKGDIPEGYSVSREKKERFSLILESASTNQTSMYLCASRDSNQPQHFGDGTRLSIL.

This clonotype is labeled medium-sized (0.01 to 0.1%). This chain uses TRBV12-3 or TRBV12-4 with TRBJ2-3; the match to TRBD1 covers 10 bases. After removal of 7 bases from V and 3 bases from J, the junction contained 4 bases not matched to a gene. This CDR3 has 14 amino acids. The CDR3 DNA is TGTGCCAGCAATGGGGACAGGGGTACAGATACGCAGTATTTT. This encodes CASNGDRGTDTQYF.

This clonotype rates as medium-sized. The gene calls are TRBV29-1 and TRBJ2-4, with 8 bases that match TRBD1. Losses at the gene ends were 0 bases for V and 0 bases for J; bases not matched to a gene: 4. This CDR3 is 16 amino acids long. CDR1 SQVTM and CDR2 ANQGSEA come from the germline V gene. CDR3 bases: TGCAGCGTTGAAGACCCAGGGACAGGAGCCAAAAACATTCAGTACTTC. As protein: CSVEDPGTGAKNIQYF. Using reference TRBV29-1 and TRBJ2-4 for the parts outside the CDR3, the full variable domain is SAVISQKPSRDICQRGTSLTIQCQVDSQVTMMFWYRQQPGQSLTLIATANQGSEATYESGFVIDKFPISRPNLTFSTLTVSNMSPEDSSIYLCSVEDPGTGAKNIQYFGAGTRLSVL.

In its sample, this clonotype ranks as medium-sized. The rearrangement joins TRBV24-1 to TRBJ2-7, with D hard to call. CDR1 is KGHDR, CDR2 SFDVKD, per germline. V gave up 3 bases and J gave up 3 bases, with 14 bases separating them. The CDR3 covers 15 residues. Here the CDR3 DNA reads TGTGCCACCAGTGATCCTACCCGAGGTCACTACGAGCAGTACTTC. It is translated as CATSDPTRGHYEQYF.

By sample fraction, this clonotype is large (0.1 to 1%). J is TRBJ1-2 and V is TRBV21-1; the table calls TRBD1, which could not be checked here. TRBV21-1 is flagged as a pseudogene. The CDR3 runs to 12 residues. CDR3 DNA: TGCCAGCAGATAGACAGGGACTATGGCTACACCTTC. This gives the protein CQQIDRDYGYTF.

This clonotype is judged large (0.1 to 1%). The rearrangement joins TRBV6-5 to TRBJ1-1; possibly TRBD1 for D (5 bases). This CDR3 has 14 residues. Germline CDR1 MNHEY, CDR2 SVGAGI. The CDR3 loop is CAAWGGLGMTEAFF. In nucleotides, the CDR3 is TGTGCTGCTTGGGGGGGACTTGGTATGACTGAAGCTTTCTTT.

This clonotype is deemed large. The genes are TRBV4-1 and TRBJ1-3; possible D gene TRBD1, 5 bases. Germline V gives CDR1 MGHRA, CDR2 YSYEKL. The CDR3 runs to 18 residues. Trimming cost V 0 bases and J 2 bases, with 17 bases left between them. The CDR3 protein is CASSQEYKGLGAGNTIYF. The CDR3, as DNA: TGCGCCAGCAGCCAAGAGTATAAGGGGCTAGGCGCTGGAAACACCATATATTTT.

By frequency in the sample, this clonotype is medium-sized. V usage is TRBV27 and J usage is TRBJ2-7; 9 nucleotides align to TRBD2. There are 13 residues in the CDR3. CDR1 and CDR2 from the germline V gene are MNHEY and SMNVEV (reference sequence). The ends lost 6 bases at V and 5 bases at J; junction bases unmatched: 5. In DNA form, the CDR3 reads TGTGCCAGCAGCGGGACTAGCCACAACGAGCAGTACTTC. Its translation is CASSGTSHNEQYF.

Sample share makes this clonotype large. The gene calls are TRBV5-1 and TRBJ2-2; a possible D gene is TRBD2 (6 bases). Germline-derived CDR1 and CDR2 are SGHRS and YFSETQ. The CDR3 covers 13 residues. V lost 6 bases, J lost 8 bases, and 14 bases lay in between. CDR3 sequence reads: CASNRDSLGELFF. As DNA, the CDR3 is TGCGCCAGCAATCGGGACTCGCTGGGGGAGCTGTTTTTT.

Comments on this clonotype: A much larger clone sits a single nucleotide away, making a read error possible. The chain carries TRBV9 and TRBJ2-3; weak D call: TRBD1 (6 bases). The CDR3 contains 14 residues. Per the germline V gene, CDR1 is SGDLS and CDR2 is YYNGEE. The CDR3 spells CANSGQRSTDTQYF. Written as DNA, the CDR3 is TGTGCCAACAGCGGACAGAGGAGCACAGATACGCAGTATTTT.

This clonotype was recorded at least ten times. The chain carries TRBV5-1 and TRBJ2-2; tentatively, D is TRBD1 (6 bases). The CDR3 spans 16 residues. CDR1 is SGHRS and CDR2 is YFSETQ in the germline V gene. V dropped 1 base and J dropped 1 base, with 11 bases sitting between them. This CDR3 is CASSLFSTGNTGELFF. The CDR3 region has the DNA TGCGCCAGCAGCTTGTTTTCGACAGGGAACACCGGGGAGCTGTTTTTT.

This clonotype showed up many times. The chain recombines TRBV5-1 with TRBJ1-1, with 7 bases lining up with TRBD1. With V trimmed by 0 bases and J by 6 bases, 8 bases remained unmatched. This CDR3 comprises 15 residues. In germline, CDR1 is SGHRS, CDR2 YFSETQ. Here the CDR3 reads CASSLDFRGIAEAFF. CDR3 in DNA: TGCGCCAGCAGCTTGGATTTCAGGGGGATAGCTGAAGCTTTCTTT.